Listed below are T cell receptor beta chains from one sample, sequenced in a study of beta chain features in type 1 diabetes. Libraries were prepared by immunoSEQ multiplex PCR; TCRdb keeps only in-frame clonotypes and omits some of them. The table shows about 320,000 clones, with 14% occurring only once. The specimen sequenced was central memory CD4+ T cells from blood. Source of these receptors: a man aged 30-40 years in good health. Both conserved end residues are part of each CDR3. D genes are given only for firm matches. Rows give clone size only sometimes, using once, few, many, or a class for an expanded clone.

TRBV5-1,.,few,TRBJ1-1,TGCGCCAGCAGCTTGGAACTCCAGGGGGAAGCTTTCTTT,CASSLELQGEAFF
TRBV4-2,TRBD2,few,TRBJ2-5,TGTGCCAGCAGCCAAGAGCAAGCGGGAGGAGAGACCCAGTACTTC,CASSQEQAGGETQYF
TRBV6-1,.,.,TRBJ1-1,TGTGCCAGCAGTGGCGACCCCATGAACACTGAAGCTTTCTTT,CASSGDPMNTEAFF
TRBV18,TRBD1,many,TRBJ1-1,TGTGCCAGCTCAACACAGGGGGGCACTGAAGCTTTCTTT,CASSTQGGTEAFF
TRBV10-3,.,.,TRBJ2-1,TGTGCCATCAGTGAGTCAGAAAGGCGTTCGGTCTACAATGAGCAGTTCTTC,CAISESERRSVYNEQFF
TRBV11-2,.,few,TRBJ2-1,TGTGCCAGCAGCTTTTCTACTCCCAATGAGCAGTTCTTC,CASSFSTPNEQFF
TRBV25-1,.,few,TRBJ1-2,TGTGCCAGCAGTGTGGGGAGTGACTATGGCTACACCTTC,CASSVGSDYGYTF
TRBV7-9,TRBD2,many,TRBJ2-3,TGTGCCAGCAGCCTTAGCGGGAGCGCTAGCACAGATACGCAGTATTTT,CASSLSGSASTDTQYF
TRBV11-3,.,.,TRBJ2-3,TGTGCCAGCAGCCCGGGAGCTGTGACAGATACGCAGTATTTT,CASSPGAVTDTQYF
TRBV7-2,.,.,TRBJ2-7,TGTGCCAGCAGGAAGGATTTAGGTTCCCCGCTCTACGAGCAGTACTTC,CASRKDLGSPLYEQYF
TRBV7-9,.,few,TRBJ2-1,TGTGCCAGCAGCTTCGTAGCTAATGAGCAGTTCTTC,CASSFVANEQFF
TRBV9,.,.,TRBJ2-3,TGTGCCAGCAACGATATCGGGGCAGATACGCAGTATTTT,CASNDIGADTQYF
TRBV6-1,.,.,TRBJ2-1,TGTGCCATCAGACAGAACCCTAACAATGAGCAGTTCTTC,CAIRQNPNNEQFF
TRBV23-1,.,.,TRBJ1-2,TGCGCCAGCAGTCAACCCGCGTGGTCAAATAGCGGTGGGTATGGCTACACCTTC,CASSQPAWSNSGGYGYTF
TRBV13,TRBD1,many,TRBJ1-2,TGTGCCAGCAGCTCCGCCGCCACAGGGGGCGGAGGTGGCTACACCTTC,CASSSAATGGGGGYTF
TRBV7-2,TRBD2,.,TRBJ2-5,TGTGCCAGCAGCTTGGAGCTACCGGGACTAGCGGGAACTTTAGAGACCCAGTACTTC,CASSLELPGLAGTLETQYF
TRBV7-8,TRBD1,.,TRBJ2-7,TGTGCCAGCAGCCGGGACAGGGTCGACTACGAGCAGTACTTC,CASSRDRVDYEQYF
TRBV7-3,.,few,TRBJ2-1,TGTGCCAGCAGCTCAGAGGGTGAGCAGTTCTTC,CASSSEGEQFF
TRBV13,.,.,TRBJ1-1,TGTGCCAGCAGCCGTGGAGACAGCATGAACACTGAAGCTTTCTTT,CASSRGDSMNTEAFF
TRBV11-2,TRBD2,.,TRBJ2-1,TGTGCCAGCAGCCTTATGACTAGCGGATACAATGAGCAGTTCTTC,CASSLMTSGYNEQFF
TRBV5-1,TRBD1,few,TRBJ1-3,TGCGCCAGCAGAGAGACAGGGGCGTCCTCTGGAAACACCATATATTTT,CASRETGASSGNTIYF
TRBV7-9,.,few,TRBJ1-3,TGTGCCAGCAGCTTAGGAATGACACACTCTGGAAACACCATATATTTT,CASSLGMTHSGNTIYF
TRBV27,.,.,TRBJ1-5,TGTGCCAGCAGGCGGGACGGGGATAGCAATCAGCCCCAGCATTTT,CASRRDGDSNQPQHF